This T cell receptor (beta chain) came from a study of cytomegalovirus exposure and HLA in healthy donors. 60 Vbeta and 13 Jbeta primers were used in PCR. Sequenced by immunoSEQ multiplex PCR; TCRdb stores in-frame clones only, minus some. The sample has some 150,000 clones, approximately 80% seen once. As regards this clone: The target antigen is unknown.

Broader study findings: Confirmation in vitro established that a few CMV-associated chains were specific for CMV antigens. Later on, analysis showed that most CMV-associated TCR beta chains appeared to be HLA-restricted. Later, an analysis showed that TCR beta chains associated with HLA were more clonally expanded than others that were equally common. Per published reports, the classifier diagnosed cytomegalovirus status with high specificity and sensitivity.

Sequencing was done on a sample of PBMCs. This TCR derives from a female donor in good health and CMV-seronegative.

The CDR3 bases are TGTGCCAGCAGCCGGGGGGGGGACGAGCAGTACTTC. Translating it yields CASSRGGDEQYF. V gene TRBV11-3 combines with J gene TRBJ2-7; the match to TRBD2 covers 8 bases. Trimming cost V 5 bases and J 5 bases; bases outside gene matches: 2. The CDR3 is 12 residues long. Per the germline V gene, CDR1 is SGHNT and CDR2 is YENEEA.